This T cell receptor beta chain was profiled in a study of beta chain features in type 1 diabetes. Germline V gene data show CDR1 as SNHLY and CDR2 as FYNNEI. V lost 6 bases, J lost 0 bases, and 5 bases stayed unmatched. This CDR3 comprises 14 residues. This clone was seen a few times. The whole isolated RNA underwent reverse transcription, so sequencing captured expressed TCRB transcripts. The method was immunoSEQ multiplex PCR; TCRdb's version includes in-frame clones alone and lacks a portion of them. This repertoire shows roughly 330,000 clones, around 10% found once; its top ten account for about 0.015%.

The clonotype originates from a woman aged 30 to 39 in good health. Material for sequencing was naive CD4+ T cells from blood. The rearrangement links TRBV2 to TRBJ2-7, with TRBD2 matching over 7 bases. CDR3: CASSASGISYEQYF. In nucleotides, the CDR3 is TGTGCCAGCAGCGCTAGCGGCATCTCCTACGAGCAGTACTTC.